This record looks at one T cell receptor (beta chain) sequence and its context. This clone was counted a single time. Its antigen is currently not known. No qualities accompany the bases; no much larger clone lies one base away. This record comes from a study of cytomegalovirus exposure and HLA in healthy donors (dated by TCRdb to 2017 to 2019). About the full investigation: A later analysis indicated that the 130 or so validation repertoires were generated on the platform also employed for the approximately 700 repertoires of the first cohort. Along with the approximately 670-subject first cohort, a separate validation cohort of over a hundred different subjects was used. To predict cytomegalovirus infection status, the study brought together high-throughput TCR immunosequencing, statistical association of individual TCRs with disease status, and machine learning. The study aimed to test whether signatures of past pathogen exposure could be identified by cataloging public T cell receptors. General findings and caveats noted by the study authors: Across donors, most TCR sequences were observed very rarely, whereas some public TCRs were present in many individuals. Cytomegalovirus status was reported to be diagnosed by the classifier with high specificity and sensitivity in both the original and validation cohorts. The authors suggested that the approach could potentially be generalized to other disease states and immunological phenotypes. In vitro tests confirmed that a few of the cytomegalovirus-associated TCR beta chains recognize cytomegalovirus antigens. The study gave a list of 150 to 200 TCR beta chains associated with cytomegalovirus. In a later analysis, TCRs clustered in the first cohort were found to also tend to co-occur in the roughly 130 validation repertoires, with 85% to 95% of cluster scores above 0. The validation cohort had no HLA typing available for a later analysis, so co-occurrence within that cohort was assessed over all 120 or so repertoires.

The library was produced with the immunoSEQ multiplex PCR assay. In the source study's methods: A statistical classification framework was built to diagnose cytomegalovirus status from the catalog of TCR beta chain sequences. The clones in this table, taken by TCRdb from immuneACCESS, are in-frame only. Not every clone is retained; where verified, under half of the shortfall comes from an unresolved V gene, and the cause of the rest is unknown. V and J calls plus clone size are reproduced from that table; the DNA served to infer D and trimming. For this sample the table gives 250,000 to 300,000 clones, of which 65% to 90% were detected only once. The leading ten clones occupy around 1% of the sample. Separate from the approximately 690-subject first cohort, the validation cohort of 95 to 150 subjects was the group to which the donors belonged. Trimming costs V 4 bases and J 0 bases, and their ends lie 15 bases apart. Including the terminal cysteine and phenylalanine, the CDR3 comprises 16 residues. The CDR3 DNA has 48 bases and is translated from base 1. The CDR1 and CDR2 encoded by the germline V gene (reference sequence) are SEHNR and FQNEAQ.

Sequenced material: PBMCs. The rearrangement combines TRBV7-9 with TRBJ1-2; TRBD1 is perhaps the D gene, given 6 matching bases. This receptor was taken from a woman under 30 in good health and CMV-seronegative. The sequenced DNA is TGTGCCAGCAGCTCCCCCGGGACAATGACTAACTATGGCTACACCTTC. Its product reads: CASSSPGTMTNYGYTF. Here the CDR3 is joined to the reference TRBV7-9 and TRBJ1-2 genes, and the full variable domain is: DTGVSQNPRHKITKRGQNVTFRCDPISEHNRLYWYRQTLGQGPEFLTYFQNEAQLEKSRLLSDRFSAERPKGSFSTLEIQRTEQGDSAMYLCASSSPGTMTNYGYTFGSGTRLTVV.